The rows below give T cell receptor beta chains drawn from one sample of a study of identical twins. MiXCR was run by TCRdb on the 5' RACE reads, yielding one entry per CDR3 protein. Of about 240,000 distinct CDR3 sequences listed, about 13% were seen once; the top ten hold about 4%. This sample was shared with a second study, whose subject was yellow fever vaccine responses in identical twins.

The specimen sequenced was memory (CD45RO+) T cells sorted from blood. The receptor source for this set is a woman between 18 and 30 years old in good health. Both conserved end residues are part of each CDR3. D genes are given only for firm matches.

v_gene	d_gene	j_gene	CDR3aa
TRBV5-1	NA	TRBJ2-7	CASSFQDSSYEQYF
TRBV5-1	NA	TRBJ2-3	CASSLARDTQYF
TRBV4-1	NA	TRBJ2-5	CASSQDTKTQYF
TRBV5-1	NA	TRBJ2-3	CASSLRQNTDTQYF
TRBV9	TRBD1	TRBJ2-1	CASSLGQGGTFYNEQFF
TRBV6-1	NA	TRBJ1-5	CASTSSYNQPQHF
TRBV3-1	NA	TRBJ2-5	CASSQDGGPQETQYF
TRBV20-1	TRBD2	TRBJ2-7	CSARRAGGGDEQYF
TRBV6-1	TRBD1	TRBJ1-1	CASRLDRENTEAFF
TRBV5-1	TRBD1	TRBJ2-1	CASSLQGVGSYNEQFF
TRBV7-9	TRBD2	TRBJ2-3	CATERGGTDTQYF